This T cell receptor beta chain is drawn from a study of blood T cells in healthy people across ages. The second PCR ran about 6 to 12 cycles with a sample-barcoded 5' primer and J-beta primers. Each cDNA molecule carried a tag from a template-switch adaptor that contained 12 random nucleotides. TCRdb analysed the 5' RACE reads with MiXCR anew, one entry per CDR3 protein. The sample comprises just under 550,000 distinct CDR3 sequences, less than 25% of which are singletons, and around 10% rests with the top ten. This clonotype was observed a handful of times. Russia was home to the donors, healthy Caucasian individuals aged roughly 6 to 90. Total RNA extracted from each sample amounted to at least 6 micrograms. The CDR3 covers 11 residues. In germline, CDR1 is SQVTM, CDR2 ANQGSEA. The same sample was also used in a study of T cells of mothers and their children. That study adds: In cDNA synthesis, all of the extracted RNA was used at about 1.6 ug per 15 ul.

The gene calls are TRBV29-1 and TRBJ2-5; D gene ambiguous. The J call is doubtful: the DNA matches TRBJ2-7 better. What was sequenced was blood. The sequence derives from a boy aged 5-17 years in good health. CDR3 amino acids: CSVAEDYEQYF. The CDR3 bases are TGCAGCGTAGCCGAGGACTACGAGCAGTACTTC.